The clone carrying this TCR beta chain has at least ten counts. Its antigen is as yet unknown. Exclusions: uncontrolled infection, other autoimmune disease, pregnancy, lactation. These data are taken from a study of T cells in Graves' hyperthyroidism and ophthalmopathy. Findings of the study overall: Separating ophthalmopathy from stable hyperthyroidism was achieved by a 13 V-J model. Median prediction lead before ophthalmopathy onset was around 6.9 months with the model.

Amplification of TCR beta CDR3 regions was performed using RNA transcripts as template. With the HTBI primer set, the TCR CDR3 went through a first round of RT-PCR. TCRdb recomputed calls from the multiplex PCR reads with MiXCR, one row per CDR3 protein. The table has roughly 350,000 distinct CDR3 sequences, approximately 15% seen once. Germline V lookup: CDR1 SQVTM, CDR2 ANQGSEA. The CDR3 has 12 amino acids. Deletions cut 6 bases from V and 2 bases from J, with 11 bases between. The TCR comes from a woman aged 40 to 50 with Graves' ophthalmopathy. The V gene is TRBV29-1, the J gene TRBJ2-7; tentatively, D is TRBD1 or TRBD2 (5 bases each). The sequenced sample was blood. CDR3 loop: CSVGTGPYEQYF. The CDR3 DNA reads TGCAGCGTAGGGACCGGGCCCTACGAGCAGTACTTC.